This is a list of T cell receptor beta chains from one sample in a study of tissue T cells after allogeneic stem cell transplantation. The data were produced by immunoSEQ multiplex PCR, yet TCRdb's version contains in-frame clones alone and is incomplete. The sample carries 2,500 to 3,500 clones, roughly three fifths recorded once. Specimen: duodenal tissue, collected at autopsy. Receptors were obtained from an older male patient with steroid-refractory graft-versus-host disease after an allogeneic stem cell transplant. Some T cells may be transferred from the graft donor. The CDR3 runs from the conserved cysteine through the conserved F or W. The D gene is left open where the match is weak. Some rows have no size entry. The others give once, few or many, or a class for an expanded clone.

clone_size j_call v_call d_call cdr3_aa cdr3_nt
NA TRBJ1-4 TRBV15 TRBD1 CATSREQGVGNEKLFF TGTGCCACCAGCAGAGAACAGGGGGTGGGAAATGAAAAACTGTTTTTT
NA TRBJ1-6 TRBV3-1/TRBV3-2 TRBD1 CASSRPLTGGDSPLHF TGTGCCAGCAGCCGCCCCCTAACAGGGGGGGATTCACCCCTCCACTTT
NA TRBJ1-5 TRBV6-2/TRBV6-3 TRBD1 CASSLPGGYQPQHF TGTGCCAGCAGTCTTCCAGGGGGCTATCAGCCCCAGCATTTT
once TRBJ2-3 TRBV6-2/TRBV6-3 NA CASSLRKLADTQYF TGTGCCAGCAGTTTACGAAAGTTGGCAGATACGCAGTATTTT
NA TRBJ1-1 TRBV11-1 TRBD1 CASSLETRDRAKAFF TGTGCCAGCAGCTTAGAGACCCGGGACAGAGCCAAAGCTTTCTTT
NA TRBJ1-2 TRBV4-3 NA CASSQELQSAYGYTF TGCGCCAGCAGCCAAGAACTACAGTCTGCCTATGGCTACACCTTC
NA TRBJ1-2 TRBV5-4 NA CASSPAGGVPYGYTF TGTGCCAGCAGCCCAGCCGGGGGAGTTCCCTATGGCTACACCTTC
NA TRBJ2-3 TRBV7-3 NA CASSFGRAGTDTQYF TGTGCCAGCAGCTTCGGCAGGGCGGGCACAGATACGCAGTATTTT
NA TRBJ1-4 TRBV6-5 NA CASSYSIGEKLFF TGTGCCAGCAGTTACTCGATAGGAGAAAAACTGTTTTTT
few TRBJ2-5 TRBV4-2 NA CASSQSPSTETQYF TGTGCCAGCAGCCAATCACCTAGCACGGAGACCCAGTACTTC
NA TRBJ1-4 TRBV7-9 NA CASSLYGNEKLFF TGTGCCAGCAGTCTCTATGGTAATGAAAAACTGTTTTTT
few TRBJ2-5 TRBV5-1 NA CASSLMAREYQETQYF TGCGCCAGCAGCTTGATGGCCAGGGAATACCAAGAGACCCAGTACTTC
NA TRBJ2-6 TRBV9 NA CASSVEGSGANVLTF TGTGCCAGCAGCGTAGAAGGGTCTGGGGCCAACGTCCTGACTTTC
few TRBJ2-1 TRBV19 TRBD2 CASSYRDYPYNEQFF TGTGCCAGTAGCTACCGGGACTACCCCTACAATGAGCAGTTCTTC